Presented here are 4 T cell receptor beta chains from one specimen sequenced in a study of blood T cell repertoires in COVID-19. TCRdb keeps only in-frame clones here, not all; method: immunoSEQ multiplex PCR. The profile shows some 130,000 clones, around nine tenths of them singletons. The sample taken for sequencing was peripheral blood. Every receptor here comes from a man aged 60 to 69 with COVID-19, enrolled during active disease.

This rearrangement joins TRBV6-1 to TRBJ1-2; D not certain. The CDR3 totals 11 residues. Germline V gene lookup returns CDR1 MNHNS and CDR2 SASEGT. Trimming took off 3 bases at V and 7 bases at J, with 6 bases between the two ends. CDR3 sequence: CASSEARGYTF. The CDR3 bases are TGTGCCAGCAGTGAGGCCCGTGGCTACACCTTC.

The CDR3 region is CASGRVRTLQPQHF. The CDR3 nucleotides are TGTGCCAGCGGGCGGGTCCGAACCCTTCAGCCCCAGCATTTT. The V gene is TRBV28, the J gene TRBJ1-5; D ambiguous. V lost 8 bases and J 6 bases, leaving 17 bases between the germline ends. This CDR3 has 14 amino acids. Germline V gene data show CDR1 as MDHEN and CDR2 as SYDVKM.

In its sample, this clone was seen a few times. The V call is TRBV7-9, the J call TRBJ1-2; a possible D gene is TRBD1 (6 bases). With 8 bases removed from V and 8 bases from J, the gap between germline ends came to 15 bases. The CDR3 sequence is 12 residues long. Germline V CDR1 and CDR2: SEHNR, FQNEAQ (reference sequence). The chain's CDR3 is CASAGGGRGYTF. DNA for the CDR3: TGTGCCAGCGCGGGCGGGGGCCGAGGCTACACCTTC.

The CDR3 sequence: CASRGRQDQPQHF. CDR3 DNA: TGTGCCAGCAGGGGAAGACAGGATCAGCCCCAGCATTTT. The gene calls are TRBV12-3 or TRBV12-4 and TRBJ1-5; D possibly corresponds to TRBD1 (6 bases). Between the trimmed V and J ends, which lost 6 bases and 5 bases, there was a span of 11 bases. The CDR3 is 13 amino acids.